The clone carrying this T cell receptor (beta chain) was seen only a few times. Its target is unknown. These data come from a study of blood T cells in healthy people across ages. Regarding the study as a whole: Strongly correlated with naive T cell percentage was TCR beta diversity. Long-lived and aged donors differed, with more naive CD4+ cells and higher diversity in the long-lived.

A second PCR of 7 to 11 cycles used a sample-barcoded 5' primer and a J-beta primer mix. From the 5' RACE reads, TCRdb called clonotypes with MiXCR, one entry per CDR3 protein. The sample includes roughly 570,000 distinct CDR3 sequences, roughly 28% of them seen just once. Germline CDR1 MNHEY, CDR2 SVGAGI. V lost 0 bases, J lost 5 bases, and 8 bases lay in between. The CDR3 runs 13 residues. Sequencing was carried out using blood. The chain carries TRBV6-5 and TRBJ2-7; the D is unclear. The clonotype originates from a woman aged 70 to 79 in good health. Written as DNA, the CDR3 is TGTGCCAGCAGTTACTCAGGATCTCACGAGCAGTACTTC. It codes for CASSYSGSHEQYF.